This record covers a single TCR beta chain. This clone's antigen is unknown. The input lacks base qualities; no much larger clone sits a single base away. The library was generated by multiplex PCR. The data were produced on an Illumina HiSeq 4000. CDR3 regions were amplified by Arm-PCR with iRepertoire HTBI primers to construct TCR beta libraries. PCR products were gel purified before sequencing. On the authors' methods: Across samples, roughly 60 TRBV and 14 TRBJ segments were identified and used for gene usage analysis of CDR3 amino acid clonotypes. COPE and FqMerger were used to merge the filtered high-quality paired reads into contigs. BLAST was used to align contigs to IMGT TRBV, TRBD and TRBJ reference genes, and CDR3 was defined according to IMGT. Clonotypes above 0.1% frequency were classified as highly expanded clones. Shannon entropy served as the measure of repertoire diversity, while the Gini coefficient captured V-J evenness. A clonotype was considered public if more than one individual shared it. TCRdb trimmed public reads at Q25 via fastp, called clones via MiXCR and kept in-frame beta chains. Every entry covers one CDR3 protein and lists the most common genes and DNA from its rows. TCRdb assigned the V and J calls; the authors' analysis was not used. The sample contains some 560,000 distinct CDR3 sequences, 15% to 20% of them found a single time. The ten largest clones represent approximately 25% of the sample.

The record originates from a study of regulatory T cells in long-lasting Graves disease (dated by TCRdb to about 2021). With regard to the full study: Newly diagnosed Graves' disease patients had taken antithyroid drugs for less than 3 months. Persistent Graves' disease patients were compared with newly diagnosed Graves' disease patients by peripheral blood TCR sequencing and RNA sequencing. The study was conducted in China and was registered as a clinical trial. A total of roughly 35 samples were covered by TCR sequencing, comprising some 13 persistent and 20 or so newly diagnosed Graves' disease patients. Here is what the overall study found, with its caveats: Sequencing and analysis were restricted to the TCR beta chain. A larger number of public clonotypes was shared among persistent patients (more than 2,500) than among newly diagnosed patients (around 890). Lower TCR Shannon entropy and fewer highly expanded clones were observed in persistent Graves' disease patients than in newly diagnosed patients, which suggested clonal expansion. The small sample size was acknowledged by the authors as a limitation that may reduce accuracy. Only peripheral blood was studied, because thyroid tissue, the primary lesion, was inaccessible.

The intended sense of this specimen's time point label: newly diagnosed GD, antithyroid drugs for less than 3 months. For both TCR sequencing and RNA sequencing, RNA was extracted from PBMCs using TRIzol. The diagnosis of Graves' disease was made according to American Thyroid Association guidelines. Patients for the study were recruited at an endocrinology department in Xi'an, China. Each patient gave about 10 milliliters of peripheral blood, collected in an EDTA anticoagulant tube. Ficoll Paque Plus density gradient separation was used to isolate PBMCs, and no further T cell sorting was performed. An Agilent 2100 Bioanalyzer and agarose gel were used to check RNA quality, and a NanoDrop 2000 was used to measure RNA concentration. This same sample was also part of a study on T cells in Graves' hyperthyroidism and ophthalmopathy. The second study's paper adds: Stable Graves' hyperthyroidism was defined as no progression to ophthalmopathy during 18 months of follow-up. The hyperthyroidism patients were between 18 and 65 years old and newly diagnosed, with a disease duration of less than 2 months. Any patient with an uncontrolled infection, another autoimmune disease, pregnancy or lactation was excluded. Clinical symptoms, serum thyroxine and TRAb, thyroid ultrasound, and orbital computed tomography formed the basis for the diagnoses. For the first round of RT-PCR on the TCR CDR3, the HTBI primer set was used together with the Qiagen OneStep RT-PCR kit. Blood samples also contained most of the expanded thyroid clonotypes (frequency above 0.001), which suggests that blood repertoires may reflect thyroid immune responses. A 13 V-J signature model separated ophthalmopathy from stable hyperthyroidism, with just over 85% sensitivity and around 84% specificity in cross-validation and 80%/75% in testing. During validation, the model predicted progression to ophthalmopathy a median of roughly 7.1 months ahead of onset, with roughly 65% sensitivity and 72% to 85% specificity. A discovery cohort of roughly 100 patients, about 40 with Graves' ophthalmopathy and roughly 59 with stable Graves' hyperthyroidism, was used to find distinguishing TCR V-J signatures. Prospective prediction of ophthalmopathy was tested in an independent validation cohort of 18 to 20 hyperthyroidism patients and 17 patients who later progressed to ophthalmopathy. The roughly 100 discovery patients were randomly divided into training and test sets at a 7:3 ratio. In addition, the study compared T-cell repertoires in thyroid tissue and in blood from 6 or 7 Graves' hyperthyroidism patients. After blood sampling, hyperthyroidism patients were treated with methimazole at a starting dose of 30 mg daily, and ophthalmopathy patients were treated with high-dose intravenous methylprednisolone. Libraries were constructed in a second round of multiplex PCR, after which size selection and purification were performed. Libraries were sequenced paired-end with 100 bp reads on an Illumina HiSeq2000. SOAPnuke was used to process the raw data, throwing out any read that contained adapters or uncalled bases, had a mean Phred below 15, or lacked an exact constant-primer or identifier match. COPE v1.2.5 was used to merge the high-quality paired reads, and each unique nucleotide sequence was defined as a clonotype. Clonotypes were aligned to IMGT TRBV, TRBD and TRBJ reference segments using MiTCR v1.1. Only V-J combinations with frequency above 0.0001, covering 99% to 99.2% of repertoires, were analysed. The TCS score was defined as the ratio of F50 (clonal expansion) to E x V (chaos), calculated using BLOSUM62-based TCRdist between CDR3 peptides within each V-J. Welch's t-statistics and random forest reduced roughly 530 V-J features to about 13, which were used in a naive Bayes classifier (R e1071). Sample size was not statistically predetermined, and investigators were not blinded to group allocation. The paper reports TCR Vbeta CDR3 sequencing of approximately 130 peripheral blood samples: around 41 ophthalmopathy, some 80 hyperthyroidism and around 17 progressor patients.

This clonotype originated in a woman between 40 and 65 years old with Graves disease. Donor details come from another sample of the same person, matched by shared clones. Here the sequenced sample was peripheral blood mononuclear cells (PBMCs), taken at new diagnosis, from a patient treated with antithyroid drugs.

CDR3 sequence: CASREISDSSLYGYTF. The nucleotide sequence is TGTGCCAGCAGGGAAATTTCGGACAGCTCACTCTATGGCTACACCTTC. The chain joins TRBV12-3 or TRBV12-4 to TRBJ1-2, with TRBD1 tentatively as D gene (6 bases match). V loses 6 bases of germline sequence and J loses 4 bases, and the interval between the two ends is 21 bases. The CDR3 goes from the cysteine to the phenylalanine over 16 residues. Only CDR3 DNA is held: 48 bases, read in frame from base 1.